Detailed here is one T cell receptor (beta chain). A read error may explain this, as a much larger clone is one base away. TCR beta CDR3 regions were amplified from RNA. Researchers ran a first-round RT-PCR on the TCR CDR3 using the HTBI primer set. TCRdb ran MiXCR on the multiplex PCR reads and lists one entry per CDR3 protein. The sample carries 800,000 or so distinct CDR3 sequences, over 35% recorded once. The CDR3 consists of 13 residues. The V and J ends lost 4 bases and 0 bases respectively, with 7 bases between them. CDR1 SQVTM and CDR2 ANQGSEA come from the germline V gene. This sample was included in a study of T cells in Graves' hyperthyroidism and ophthalmopathy. PBMCs were derived from roughly 9.6 ml fresh peripheral blood.

The rearrangement uses TRBV29-1 and TRBJ1-3; D gene ambiguous. The clonotype originates from a young man with Graves' hyperthyroidism. Input material: blood. The CDR3 is CSVVLDSGNTIYF. CDR3 coding DNA: TGCAGCGTTGTTCTGGACTCTGGAAACACCATATATTTT.